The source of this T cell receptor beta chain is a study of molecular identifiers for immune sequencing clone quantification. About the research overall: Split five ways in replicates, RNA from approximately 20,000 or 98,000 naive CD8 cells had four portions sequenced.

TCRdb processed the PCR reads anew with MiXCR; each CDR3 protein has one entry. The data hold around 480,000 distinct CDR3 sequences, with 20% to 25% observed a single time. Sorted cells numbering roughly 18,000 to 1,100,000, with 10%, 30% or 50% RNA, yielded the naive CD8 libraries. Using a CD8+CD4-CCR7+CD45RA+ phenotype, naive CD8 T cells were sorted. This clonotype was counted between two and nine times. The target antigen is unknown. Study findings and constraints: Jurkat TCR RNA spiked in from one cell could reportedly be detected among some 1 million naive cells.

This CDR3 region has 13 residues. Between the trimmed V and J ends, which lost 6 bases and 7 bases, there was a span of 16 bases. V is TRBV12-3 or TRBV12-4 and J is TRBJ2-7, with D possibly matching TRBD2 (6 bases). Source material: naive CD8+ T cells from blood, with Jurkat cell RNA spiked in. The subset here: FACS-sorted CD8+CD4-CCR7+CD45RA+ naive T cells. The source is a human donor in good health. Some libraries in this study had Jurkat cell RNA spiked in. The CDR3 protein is CASRADDAGEQYF. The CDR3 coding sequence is TGTGCCAGCAGGGCGGATGATGCGGGGGAGCAGTACTTC.